The 3 T cell receptor beta chains listed next were all sequenced from one sample in a study of cytomegalovirus exposure and HLA in healthy donors. PCR involved 60 Vbeta and 13 Jbeta primers. TCRdb's table, derived via immunoSEQ multiplex PCR, lists solely in-frame clones and lacks some. The sample has approximately 160,000 clones, roughly 80% seen once. Sequencing was carried out using PBMCs. The source of these receptors is a man aged 25-40 years in good health and CMV-seropositive.

The genes are TRBV18 and TRBJ1-2; possibly TRBD1 for D (6 bases). The germline V gene encodes CDR1 KGHSH and CDR2 LQKENI. The CDR3 extends over 16 amino acids. The germline V and J ends were trimmed by 1 base and 2 bases, with 14 bases remaining between them. The chain's CDR3 is CASSPRTTGLNYGYTF. The DNA for the CDR3 is TGTGCCAGCTCACCACGAACGACAGGATTAAACTATGGCTACACCTTC.

J is TRBJ1-2 and V is TRBV6-5, with unresolved D. Between the trimmed V and J ends, which lost 6 bases and 10 bases, there was a span of 12 bases. The CDR3 runs 11 residues. CDR1 and CDR2 (germline): MNHEY, SVGAGI. The chain's CDR3 is CASRGTRDYTF. The CDR3 DNA follows: TGTGCCAGCAGGGGCACTAGGGACTACACCTTC.

This chain connects TRBV9 to TRBJ2-2, with 8 bases that match TRBD2. This CDR3 is built from 17 residues. Germline assignment: CDR1 SGDLS and CDR2 YYNGEE. V shed 3 bases and J 0 bases; nucleotides not matched to a gene: 7. CDR3: CASSASRGGTNTGELFF. The CDR3 coding sequence is TGTGCCAGCAGCGCTTCCCGCGGGGGGACGAACACCGGGGAGCTGTTTTTT.